Following are 6 T cell receptor beta chains from one sample sequenced in a study of kidney transplant recipient with SARS-CoV-2 infection. A single record per CDR3 protein comes from TCRdb applying MiXCR to the reads. The sample contains some 220,000 distinct CDR3 sequences, around 28% of which appear only once. Sequencing used a blood sample, obtained at baseline and on day 111 from a kidney transplant recipient. The receptors come from a young adult male patient who had COVID-19 and was a kidney transplant recipient. A subset of T cells may come from the graft donor.

This clonotype was counted many times. V is TRBV6-4 and J is TRBJ2-2; D not resolved. The germline V and J ends were trimmed by 2 bases and 3 bases, with 7 bases remaining between them. Germline CDR1 reads MRHNA; CDR2 reads SNTAGT. The CDR3 length is 14 residues. The CDR3 DNA reads as TGTGCCAGCAGTGACACTGGGGACACCGGGGAGCTGTTTTTT. Amino acid sequence: CASSDTGDTGELFF.

In regard to this clonotype: A single base separates this from a much larger clone, so it may be a read error. The genes are TRBV5-4 and TRBJ2-4; the D is unclear. The germline gives CDR1 SGHNT, CDR2 YYREEE (reference sequence). CDR3 length: 16 residues. The CDR3 loop is CASLHNVPGKTYGHTF. CDR3 in DNA: TGTGCCAGCCTCCACAACGTACCAGGAAAGACCTATGGCCACACCTTC.

This clonotype was detected ten times or more. V is TRBV5-4 and J is TRBJ1-2; 9 bases map to TRBD1. In germline, CDR1 is SGHNT, CDR2 YYREEE (reference sequence). The CDR3 is 15 residues long. Trimming cost V 0 bases and J 5 bases; bases outside gene matches: 5. This CDR3 reads CASSLGGTGTYGYTF. CDR3 sequence (DNA): TGTGCCAGCAGCTTGGGGGGGACAGGGACGTATGGCTACACCTTC.

Here the CDR3 reads CAIRPGRAGGQRDTQYF. The CDR3 nucleotides are TGTGCCATCAGGCCAGGGAGAGCGGGGGGACAGAGAGATACGCAGTATTTT. This chain uses TRBV10-3 with TRBJ2-3; 9 bases line up with TRBD2. The CDR3 has 17 residues. CDR1 ENHRY and CDR2 SYGVKD come from the germline V gene. J was trimmed by 5 bases and V by 6 bases; bases with no gene match: 15.

This clonotype was seen repeatedly, ten times or more. The V and J genes are TRBV19 and TRBJ1-1; no definite D call. Trimming removed 3 bases from V and 4 bases from J, with 18 bases in between. This CDR3 spans 16 amino acids. Germline loops: CDR1 LNHDA, CDR2 SQIVND (reference sequence). CDR3 nucleotide sequence: TGTGCCAGTAGTATTAGCTCGGCCCTTCGCAGCACTGAAGCTTTCTTT. This sequence encodes CASSISSALRSTEAFF.

The J gene is TRBJ1-2, the V gene TRBV5-7; D is uncertain. TRBV5-7 is known as an ORF, though its function is uncertain. This CDR3 has 16 residues. The V gene lost 7 bases and the J gene lost 4 bases, with 23 bases spanning the gap. DNA for the CDR3: TGTGCCAGCCCGTGCCATCTTGCGTGGAAGACCTATGGCTACACCTTC. Translating gives CASPCHLAWKTYGYTF.